This T cell receptor beta chain was observed in a study of shared clonotypes between healthy human individuals. Study outcomes and limitations: Among donors, the sharing of clonotypes was expected to be influenced by sequencing depth.

The CDR3 totals 12 residues. CDR1 MNHNS and CDR2 SASEGT come from the germline V gene. The germline V and J ends were trimmed by 7 bases and 4 bases, with 8 bases remaining between them. The table lists this clone with a count of one. As yet, its antigen is unknown. The authors ran unsorted PBMC replicate PCRs on around 270 ng DNA, approximately 30,000 T cell genomes. Sequencing was performed with immunoSEQ multiplex PCR; in TCRdb, only in-frame clones are kept and a portion is missing. The sample lists 490,000 or so clones, around 80% occurring once. The V call is TRBV6-1, the J call TRBJ1-3; D ambiguous. Sequencing used PBMCs. The sequence came from a woman aged 40-49 years in good health. Some clones in this sample may be carry-over from other donors' samples. The CDR3 region has the DNA TGTGCCAGCACAGGCCGGGGAAACACCATATATTTT. This sequence encodes CASTGRGNTIYF.